The 17 T cell receptor beta chains presented below share a single source sample, sequenced in a study of CD8+CD57+ T cells in acquired aplastic anemia. Patients chosen for sequencing had CD8+CD57+ cells that had expanded, as shown by flow cytometry. Using genomic DNA as the template, TCR beta VDJ and CDR3 profiling was carried out. In TCRdb, the reads were re-called with MiXCR into one record per CDR3 protein. The sample gives a few hundred thousand distinct CDR3 sequences, roughly 82% of which show up once; roughly two fifths is in the top ten. Sequences were obtained from sorted CD4+, CD8+, or CD8+CD57+ T cells (not recorded which) from PBMCs. The receptors here all came from a human donor with aplastic anemia.

This chain links TRBV20-1 with TRBJ2-1, with 12 bases matching TRBD2. Germline lookup yields CDR1 DFQATT and CDR2 SNEGSKA (reference sequence). The junction had 5 bases not matched to a gene; V was cut back by 5 bases and J by 6 bases. The CDR3 extends over 14 amino acids. In DNA, the CDR3 is TGCAGTGCTGCGACTAGCGGGGGATCCAATGAGCAGTTCTTC. It specifies CSAATSGGSNEQFF.

This clonotype was detected only once. Germline is not matched at one junction end, which may reflect a read error. The rearrangement joins TRBV2 to TRBJ2-3, with D perhaps being TRBD1 or TRBD2 (5 bases each). The CDR3 length is 13 residues. Looked up from germline, CDR1 is SNHLY and CDR2 is FYNNEI. The CDR3 spells CASGDVGGDTKEF. The CDR3 region has the DNA TGTGCCAGCGGGGACGTGGGCGGAGATACGAAGGAATTT.

A word on this clonotype: The CDR3 carries no conserved terminal phenylalanine or tryptophan, so it likely arises from a read error. No DNA is shown, since the ends of the CDR3 on it are uncertain; the CDR3 is the one TCRdb lists. The chain links TRBV7-2 to TRBJ1-1; the D call in the table, TRBD1, was not verified against the DNA. Looked up from germline, CDR1 is SGHTA and CDR2 is FQGNSA. A total of 13 residues make up the CDR3, ends included. The chain's CDR3 is CASSFRGRSRQES.

Points on this clonotype: One junction end disagrees with the germline gene, perhaps due to a read error. The rearrangement uses TRBV19 and TRBJ2-3; D may be TRBD2 (6 bases). CDR3 length: 14 amino acids. Per germline, CDR1 LNHDA and CDR2 SQIVND (reference sequence). The CDR3 is CASSIVGGAVATHF. CDR3 in DNA: TGTGCCAGCAGTATAGTGGGAGGTGCCGTGGCTACACATTTT.

The chain employs TRBV9 and TRBJ2-3; possible D gene TRBD1, 5 bases. The germline V gene encodes CDR1 SGDLS and CDR2 YYNGEE. This CDR3 is built from 15 residues. V dropped 7 bases and J dropped 14 bases, with 29 bases sitting between them. The CDR3 loop is CASGPAANRQYFRYF. CDR3 DNA sequence: TGTGCCAGCGGTCCAGCTGCGAACAGGCAGTACTTCCGGTATTTT.

Here the CDR3 DNA reads TGTGCCAGCAGCGACGGCGGGGGCTATACGCAGTATTTT. As protein: CASSDGGGYTQYF. The genes are TRBV11-2 and TRBJ2-3; a weak D match, TRBD2 (7 bases). The germline CDR1 and CDR2 sequences are SGHAT and FQNNGV. Trimming removed 5 bases at V and 7 bases at J, with 13 bases between. CDR3 length: 13 residues.

Comment on this clonotype: In this CDR3 the conserved last residue, phenylalanine or tryptophan, is missing, so a read error is likely. The genes are TRBV2 and TRBJ1-5, with D possibly called TRBD1 or TRBD2 (5 bases each). The end of the DNA aligns better with TRBJ2-3, so the J call may be wrong. Germline CDR1 SNHLY, CDR2 FYNNEI. The CDR3 runs 14 residues. The CDR3 region has the DNA TGTGCCAGCGGGGAGTGGGGCACCAATCCGCCGCAGTATGTC. Translation: CASGEWGTNPPQYV.

This clonotype is a singleton in its sample. The chain recombines TRBV9 with TRBJ2-5; 9 bases are a match to TRBD2. CDR1 and CDR2 (germline): SGDLS, YYNGEE. The CDR3 contains 17 residues. J gave up 5 bases and V 3 bases, and 14 bases lay outside the gene matches. In DNA, the CDR3 is TGTGCCAGCAGCGAAGATCGGCGCGGGGGGGCCGAGGAGACCCAGTACTTC. Translating gives CASSEDRRGGAEETQYF.

The chain is built from TRBV6-1 and TRBJ1-2, with D maybe TRBD1 (5 bases). V lost 6 bases and J 4 bases, leaving 21 bases between the germline ends. Germline V CDR1 and CDR2: MNHNS, SASEGT. The length of the CDR3 is 16 residues. The CDR3 sequence: CASSASGTALPYGYTF. In nucleotides, the CDR3 is TGTGCCAGCAGCGCGTCCGGGACTGCCCTCCCCTATGGCTACACCTTC.

V is TRBV11-2 and J is TRBJ2-7; 8 nucleotides agree with TRBD1. The CDR3 length is 18 residues. Trimming at V came to 2 bases and at J to 1 base, leaving 13 bases not matched to a gene. Germline V gene lookup returns CDR1 SGHAT and CDR2 FQNNGV. CDR3 bases: TGTGCCAGCAGCTTAAGACAGGGGAGGACAGCCCTTTCCTACGAGCAGTACGTC. Translated: CASSLRQGRTALSYEQYV.

Comments on this clonotype: The junction departs from the called germline gene at one end, perhaps through a read error. V and J are TRBV2 and TRBJ1-5; no reliable D call. The CDR3 length is 15 residues. CDR1 is SNHLY and CDR2 is FYNNEI in the germline V gene. The CDR3 nucleotides are TGTGCCAGCAGCGACGACGCCACAGATACGCAGTATTTTCACTTT. Its translation: CASSDDATDTQYFHF.

The chain's CDR3 is CASSIPTVAGETDTQYF. In DNA, the CDR3 is TGTGCCAGCAGCATCCCTACTGTAGCGGGAGAGACAGATACGCAGTATTTT. The gene calls are TRBV5-4 and TRBJ2-3; the match to TRBD2 covers 9 bases. CDR1 SGHNT and CDR2 YYREEE come from the germline V gene (reference sequence). The CDR3 extends over 17 amino acids. V lost 4 bases to trimming and J lost 3 bases; unmatched junction nucleotides: 12. Drawing the rest from reference TRBV5-4 and TRBJ2-3, the complete variable domain is ETGVTQSPTHLIKTRGQQVTLRCSSQSGHNTVSWYQQALGQGPQFIFQYYREEENGRGNFPPRFSGLQFPNYSSELNVNALELDDSALYLCASSIPTVAGETDTQYFGPGTRLTVL.

About this clonotype itself: One end of the junction fails to match germline, which may point to a read error. The rearrangement uses TRBV7-8 and TRBJ2-7; 7 nucleotides match TRBD2. Germline CDR1 SGHVS, CDR2 FQNEAQ. This CDR3 is 15 amino acids long. This chain's CDR3 is CASSLAGGPGKQHYF. CDR3 in DNA: TGTGCCAGCAGCTTAGCGGGAGGGCCCGGTAAGCAGCATTACTTC.

Notes on this clonotype: Since no conserved phenylalanine or tryptophan closes the CDR3, a read error is the likely cause. The DNA is omitted, as the CDR3 cannot be located on it reliably, and the CDR3 follows TCRdb's listing. This chain uses TRBV7-2 with TRBJ2-3; TRBD1 reflects the table's D call only, with no check against the DNA. From germline, CDR1 is SGHTA and CDR2 FQGNSA. With termini counted, the CDR3 has 13 amino acids. This chain's CDR3 is CASSIEGGVTRGY.

Concerning this clonotype itself: The junction and the germline gene differ at one end; a read error may be behind it. This sequence joins TRBV7-8 and TRBJ2-1; 10 bases line up with TRBD2. Germline CDR1 and CDR2: SGHVS and FQNEAQ. This CDR3 is 14 amino acids long. The CDR3 here is CASRLAGGPDEQFF. The CDR3 DNA is TGTGCCAGCCGCTTAGCGGGAGGTCCCGATGAGCAGTTCTTC.

Notes on this clonotype: One junction end disagrees with the germline gene, perhaps due to a read error. This chain connects TRBV7-2 to TRBJ2-3; 7 bases map to TRBD2. Germline V lookup: CDR1 SGHTA, CDR2 FQGNSA. CDR3 length: 14 residues. The CDR3 bases are TGTGCCAGCAGCCTAGCGGAAGGTCCCTACGAGCAGTATTTT. Translated, it gives CASSLAEGPYEQYF.

This clonotype is a singleton in its sample. The chain links TRBV11-2 to TRBJ1-2; TRBD1 is a possible D gene (5 bases). Germline V CDR1 and CDR2: SGHAT, FQNNGV. The CDR3 covers 14 residues. V was clipped by 7 bases and J by 5 bases, with 17 bases between them. CDR3 bases: TGTGCCAGCAACGTCGACCAGGGAGGGTATGGCTACACCTTC. It translates to CASNVDQGGYGYTF.